The 8 T cell receptor beta chains reported below all come from one sample, sequenced in a study of cytomegalovirus exposure and HLA in healthy donors. Researchers ran the PCR with 60 Vbeta and 13 Jbeta primers. Some clones are missing from TCRdb's copy, which holds only in-frame ones; the method was immunoSEQ multiplex PCR. The table records about 250,000 clones, roughly 81% of them present only once. The sequencing sample was made of PBMCs. These TCRs come from a girl aged 2 to 10 in good health and CMV-seronegative.

In its sample, this clone was seen once. V and J are TRBV2 and TRBJ2-1, with D hard to call. Trimming shortened V by 2 bases and J by 2 bases, and 4 bases separated the two germline ends. CDR1 and CDR2 from the germline V gene are SNHLY and FYNNEI. CDR3 length: 13 amino acids. The CDR3: CASSESAYNEQFF. CDR3 sequence (DNA): TGTGCCAGCAGTGAATCGGCCTACAATGAGCAGTTCTTC.

The chain joins TRBV4-1 to TRBJ2-1; unclear D gene. The V gene lost 6 bases and the J gene lost 3 bases, with 6 bases spanning the gap. The germline CDR1 and CDR2 sequences are MGHRA and YSYEKL. This CDR3 comprises 12 residues. The CDR3 bases are TGCGCCAGCAGTCCGCGCTACAATGAGCAGTTCTTC. Residues: CASSPRYNEQFF.

The genes are TRBV15 and TRBJ1-1; 7 bases are shared with TRBD1. The CDR3 is made up of 14 amino acids. With 6 bases clipped from V and 5 bases from J, the junction kept 9 bases outside the gene matches. In germline, CDR1 is LNHNV, CDR2 YYDKDF (reference sequence). CDR3: CATRIDRAGTEAFF. The CDR3 coding sequence is TGTGCCACCAGAATAGACAGGGCTGGAACTGAAGCTTTCTTT.

The chain joins TRBV2 to TRBJ2-6; a weak D match, TRBD2 (5 bases). Trimming took 10 bases from V and 1 from J, leaving 14 bases between them. This CDR3 spans 15 amino acids. Germline V CDR1 and CDR2: SNHLY, FYNNEI. CDR3 in DNA: TGTGCCACGGCGGAGGAGCGATCTGGGGCCAACGTCCTGACTTTC. Translating gives CATAEERSGANVLTF.

The chain employs TRBV5-1 and TRBJ2-2; D possibly corresponds to TRBD2 (5 bases). V was clipped by 2 bases and J by 5 bases, with 13 bases between them. Germline V gene sequence: CDR1 SGHRS, CDR2 YFSETQ. CDR3 length: 15 residues. The CDR3 sequence: CASSFARGWTGELFF. In DNA form, the CDR3 reads TGCGCCAGCAGCTTTGCTCGGGGATGGACCGGGGAGCTGTTTTTT.

The rearrangement uses TRBV5-1 and TRBJ2-1, with 7 bases lining up with TRBD2. The V segment lost 3 bases and the J segment 4 bases; nucleotides outside the gene matches: 13. Looked up from germline, CDR1 is SGHRS and CDR2 is YFSETQ. The CDR3 has 17 residues. Written as DNA, the CDR3 is TGCGCCAGCAGCTCCCCATCCTGGGGCGGGAGTTACAATGAGCAGTTCTTC. Residues: CASSSPSWGGSYNEQFF.

CDR3 sequence: CASRSGHPNQPQHF. For the CDR3, the DNA is TGTGCCAGTAGATCAGGACACCCCAATCAGCCCCAGCATTTT. The chain joins TRBV19 to TRBJ1-5, with D maybe TRBD1 (5 bases). Trimming stripped 6 bases from V and 3 bases from J, with 12 bases between. Germline CDR1 is LNHDA and CDR2 is SQIVND (reference sequence). The CDR3 runs to 14 residues.

V and J are TRBV13 and TRBJ2-7; 11 positions match TRBD1. Germline loops: CDR1 PRHDT, CDR2 FYEKMQ (reference sequence). There are 13 residues in the CDR3. Unmatched junction bases numbered 2, after V lost 4 bases and J lost 6 bases. The DNA for the CDR3 is TGTGCCAGCAGCTCCGGGACAGGGGGCGAGCAGTACTTC. Amino acids: CASSSGTGGEQYF.